This T cell receptor beta chain comes out of a study of chemoradiotherapy in HPV16-positive cancers. This clone appeared a single time. As yet, its antigen is unknown. Overall study results and limits: Candidate HPV-specific clones and E7-related TCR motifs grew in tumor during treatment.

Repertoires were sampled repeatedly during chemoradiotherapy. Produced via immunoSEQ multiplex PCR; TCRdb's table is partial and in-frame only. The repertoire has over 10,000 clones, approximately 75% of them found once; the top ten carry approximately 1.5%. Germline V gene sequence: CDR1 MNHNS, CDR2 SASEGT. Trimming stripped 4 bases from V and 0 bases from J, with 10 bases between. The CDR3 runs to 15 residues. The sample here was taken from a patient who underwent chemoradiotherapy. The sequence derives from a human donor with HPV-associated anogenital cancer. This chain joins TRBV6-1 and TRBJ1-5, with D perhaps TRBD1 (5 bases). CDR3 bases: TGTGCCAGCAGTGGGCGACAGATTAGCAATCAGCCCCAGCATTTT. Translation: CASSGRQISNQPQHF.